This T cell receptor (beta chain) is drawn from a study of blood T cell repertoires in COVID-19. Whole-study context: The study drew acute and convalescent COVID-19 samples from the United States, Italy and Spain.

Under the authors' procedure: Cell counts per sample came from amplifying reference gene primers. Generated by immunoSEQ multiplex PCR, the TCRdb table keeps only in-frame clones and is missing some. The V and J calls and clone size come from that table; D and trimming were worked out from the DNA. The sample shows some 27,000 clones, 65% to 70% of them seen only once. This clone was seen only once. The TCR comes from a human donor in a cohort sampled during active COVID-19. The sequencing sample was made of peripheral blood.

CDR3 sequence reads: CASSLGSGVNEQFF. CDR3 sequence (DNA): TGTGCCAGCAGCTTAGGGTCGGGGGTCAATGAGCAGTTCTTC. J is TRBJ2-1 and V is TRBV7-9, with D maybe TRBD2 (6 bases). The CDR3 consists of 14 residues. V dropped 1 base and J dropped 6 bases, with 10 bases sitting between them. CDR1 is SEHNR, CDR2 FQNEAQ, per germline (reference sequence). The complete variable domain, with remaining parts taken from reference TRBV7-9 and TRBJ2-1, reads DTGVSQNPRHKITKRGQNVTFRCDPISEHNRLYWYRQTLGQGPEFLTYFQNEAQLEKSRLLSDRFSAERPKGSFSTLEIQRTEQGDSAMYLCASSLGSGVNEQFFGPGTRLTVL.